The 20 T cell receptor beta chains below all came from one sample that was sequenced in a study of beta chain features in type 1 diabetes. Investigators reverse transcribed all isolated RNA, so they sequenced expressed TCRB transcripts. The assay was immunoSEQ multiplex PCR, and TCRdb's table has in-frame clones only and misses some. Of 600,000 or so clones listed, under 15% were seen once; the top ten hold roughly 0.11%. Study-level findings and limits: A moderate, significant TCRB CDR3 shortening appeared in type 1 diabetes across four CD4+ subsets.

Their antigen targets remain unknown. The sequenced sample was naive CD4+ T cells from blood. All receptors derive from a young man with type 1 diabetes.

The chain has TRBV6-4 and TRBJ1-5; 10 positions match TRBD1. Trimming cost V 3 bases and J 2 bases; bases outside gene matches: 4. The CDR3 has 16 amino acids. The V gene's germline CDR1 is MRHNA and CDR2 SNTAGT. The CDR3 is CASSEGGTGGNQPQHF. CDR3 bases: TGTGCCAGCAGTGAAGGGGGGACAGGGGGCAATCAGCCCCAGCATTTT.

The V and J genes are TRBV30 and TRBJ2-5, with a tentative D call TRBD1 (5 bases). The J call is in doubt because the DNA end fits TRBJ2-7 better. The CDR3 runs 15 residues. Germline CDR1 is GTSNPN and CDR2 is SVGIG (reference sequence). The CDR3 DNA is TGTGCCTGGAGTGTACTTAAACAGGCGGTTTACGAGCAGTACTTC. Residues: CAWSVLKQAVYEQYF.

The rearrangement links TRBV7-3 to TRBJ2-5, with D possibly being TRBD1 (6 bases). The end of the DNA aligns better with TRBJ2-7, so the J call may be wrong. Germline CDR1 is SGHTA and CDR2 is FQGTGA. This CDR3 spans 15 amino acids. The CDR3 nucleotides read TGTGCCAGCAGCTTCCGAGGGACAAGCGACTACGAGCAGTACTTC. It is translated as CASSFRGTSDYEQYF.

There are a few counts of this clone. This chain joins TRBV18 and TRBJ2-7, with D tentatively TRBD2 (6 bases). Germline V gene lookup returns CDR1 KGHSH and CDR2 LQKENI. Deletions cut 1 base from V and 0 bases from J, with 7 bases between. This CDR3 spans 14 amino acids. In DNA, the CDR3 is TGTGCCAGCTCACCACTCGGGGGCTCCTACGAGCAGTACTTC. This translates into CASSPLGGSYEQYF.

This clone has more than one count but fewer than ten. The CDR3 coding sequence is TGTGCCATCAGTGAGTTCGGGACAGGGAATGACAATGAGCAGTTCTTC. This translates into CAISEFGTGNDNEQFF. J is TRBJ2-1 and V is TRBV10-3; 9 positions match TRBD1. The ends lost 1 base at V and 5 bases at J; junction bases unmatched: 6. The CDR3 covers 16 residues. Germline V lookup: CDR1 ENHRY, CDR2 SYGVKD.

In this sample, this clone turned up a few times. The CDR3 sequence: CASSFLQGTEAFF. The CDR3 bases are TGTGCCAGCAGTTTCCTCCAGGGAACTGAAGCTTTCTTT. This chain links TRBV6-5 with TRBJ1-1, with a weak D call TRBD1 (5 bases). This CDR3 is built from 13 residues. Germline V CDR1 and CDR2: MNHEY, SVGAGI. Trimming cost V 4 bases and J 5 bases, with 11 bases left between them.

The rearrangement joins TRBV30 to TRBJ2-5; perhaps D is TRBD1 or TRBD2 (6 bases each). Trimming took off 5 bases at V and 2 bases at J, with 18 bases between the two ends. Germline CDR1 is GTSNPN and CDR2 is SVGIG (reference sequence). CDR3 length: 15 residues. CDR3: CAWSGALAKQETQYF. The CDR3 DNA reads as TGTGCCTGGTCGGGGGCCCTAGCGAAGCAAGAGACCCAGTACTTC.

On this clone itself: The sample has other DNA sequences that encode this CDR3 too. The chain couples TRBV5-1 to TRBJ2-3; D is unresolved. CDR1 and CDR2 (germline): SGHRS, YFSETQ. The CDR3 totals 12 residues. V was cut by 3 bases and J by 1 base, with 3 bases left in between. The CDR3 spells CASSSGTDTQYF. The DNA of the CDR3 is TGCGCCAGCAGCTCTGGCACAGATACGCAGTATTTT. Supplemented by reference TRBV5-1 and TRBJ2-3, the full variable domain reads KAGVTQTPRYLIKTRGQQVTLSCSPISGHRSVSWYQQTPGQGLQFLFEYFSETQRNKGNFPGRFSGRQFSNSRSEMNVSTLELGDSALYLCASSSGTDTQYFGPGTRLTVL.

This clone occurred a few times. This chain joins TRBV5-1 and TRBJ2-5, with TRBD1 matching over 7 bases. The CDR3 has 15 residues. V dropped 7 bases and J dropped 5; count of bases not matched to a gene: 14. Per the germline V gene, CDR1 is SGHRS and CDR2 is YFSETQ. As DNA, the CDR3 is TGCGCCAGCGGGCGAACAGGGGAAAATGGTGAGACCCAGTACTTC. Translated, it gives CASGRTGENGETQYF.

The CDR3 nucleotides read TGTGCCAGCAGTCTTGGACAGGGAAGGACTGAAGCTTTCTTT. Translating gives CASSLGQGRTEAFF. This sequence joins TRBV9 and TRBJ1-1; 8 bases align to TRBD1. CDR1 and CDR2 from the germline V gene are SGDLS and YYNGEE. This CDR3 is built from 14 residues. The ends lost 5 bases at V and 5 bases at J; junction bases unmatched: 8.

The chain joins TRBV5-4 to TRBJ2-3; 9 bases map to TRBD2. V lost 0 bases and J lost 4; bases outside the gene matches: 6. Germline-derived CDR1 and CDR2 are SGHNT and YYREEE (reference sequence). The CDR3 totals 16 residues. The CDR3 is CASSLELAGPADTQYF. In nucleotides, the CDR3 is TGTGCCAGCAGCTTGGAACTAGCGGGCCCGGCAGATACGCAGTATTTT.

This clone was counted between two and nine times. The chain links TRBV13 to TRBJ1-1; TRBD1 aligns across 9 bases. Trimming took 0 bases from V and 8 from J; bases not matched to a gene: 16. CDR3 length: 18 amino acids. Germline lookup yields CDR1 PRHDT and CDR2 FYEKMQ (reference sequence). The DNA of the CDR3 is TGTGCCAGCAGCTTAGGGGGAAATTACCGGGACAGGGAAATGGAAGCTTTCTTT. Encoded protein: CASSLGGNYRDREMEAFF.

The V and J genes are TRBV9 and TRBJ2-1; 8 bases agree with TRBD1. CDR1 SGDLS and CDR2 YYNGEE come from the germline V gene. J lost 6 bases, V lost 3 bases, and 5 bases had no gene match. CDR3 length: 14 residues. CDR3 region: CASSARGLLNEQFF. The CDR3, as DNA: TGTGCCAGCAGCGCCAGGGGGCTCCTCAATGAGCAGTTCTTC.

The V and J genes are TRBV6-6 and TRBJ2-5, with D maybe TRBD2 (5 bases). Trimming removed 6 bases from V and 7 bases from J, with 15 bases in between. The CDR3 has 13 amino acids. Looked up from germline, CDR1 is MNHNY and CDR2 is SVGAGI (reference sequence). CDR3 DNA: TGTGCCAGCAGGTCCGGAGAGGGTGGGACCCAGTACTTC. This encodes CASRSGEGGTQYF.

The rearrangement joins TRBV12-5 to TRBJ2-5, with D unresolved. The V end was cut by 6 bases, the J end by 5 bases, with 10 bases between. The CDR3 runs to 12 residues. Germline V gives CDR1 LGHNT, CDR2 FRNRAP. The CDR3 DNA sequence: TGTGCTAGTGGGTCTCCCCAGGAGACCCAGTACTTC. Encoded protein: CASGSPQETQYF.

V gene TRBV4-3 combines with J gene TRBJ1-2; unclear D gene. This CDR3 region has 11 residues. V was pared by 4 bases and J by 14 bases, with 14 bases between. The germline CDR1 and CDR2 sequences are LGHNA and YSLEER. CDR3 nucleotides: TGCGCCAGCAGCCCGGGCCTCGTGTTAACCTTC. Translated: CASSPGLVLTF.

This clone was seen only a few times. The chain has TRBV5-1 and TRBJ2-3; 11 positions match TRBD1. Germline lookup yields CDR1 SGHRS and CDR2 YFSETQ. CDR3 length: 16 amino acids. V was clipped by 5 bases and J by 6 bases; unmatched bases: 11. The CDR3, as DNA: TGCGCCAGCAGGGACTTCCGGGACAGGGGGACGGATACGCAGTATTTT. Amino acid sequence: CASRDFRDRGTDTQYF.

This chain connects TRBV6-5 to TRBJ2-3; 10 nucleotides line up with TRBD1. The germline V gene encodes CDR1 MNHEY and CDR2 SVGAGI. V lost 3 bases to trimming and J lost 4 bases; unmatched junction nucleotides: 4. The CDR3 loop spans 15 amino acids. CDR3 protein: CASSYRDRGADTQYF. CDR3 DNA sequence: TGTGCCAGCAGTTATCGGGACAGGGGTGCAGATACGCAGTATTTT.

This rearrangement joins TRBV19 to TRBJ2-2, with D possibly matching TRBD1 (6 bases). Germline CDR1 LNHDA, CDR2 SQIVND (reference sequence). The ends were cut back, 6 bases at V and 6 bases at J, with 14 bases in the middle. The CDR3 totals 14 residues. CDR3: CASSFGQLAGELFF. Here the CDR3 DNA reads TGTGCCAGTAGCTTCGGACAGTTAGCCGGGGAGCTGTTTTTT.

A few counts support this clone. This chain connects TRBV13 to TRBJ1-1; D is uncertain. The CDR3 loop spans 12 amino acids. V lost 3 bases, J lost 4 bases, and 6 bases lay in between. Germline CDR1 and CDR2: PRHDT and FYEKMQ (reference sequence). DNA for the CDR3: TGTGCCAGCAGCTTCTCAAGCACTGAAGCTTTCTTT. It codes for CASSFSSTEAFF. The entire variable domain, with the rest obtained from reference TRBV13 and TRBJ1-1, is as follows: AAGVIQSPRHLIKEKRETATLKCYPIPRHDTVYWYQQGPGQDPQFLISFYEKMQSDKGSIPDRFSAQQFSDYHSELNMSSLELGDSALYFCASSFSSTEAFFGQGTRLTVV.